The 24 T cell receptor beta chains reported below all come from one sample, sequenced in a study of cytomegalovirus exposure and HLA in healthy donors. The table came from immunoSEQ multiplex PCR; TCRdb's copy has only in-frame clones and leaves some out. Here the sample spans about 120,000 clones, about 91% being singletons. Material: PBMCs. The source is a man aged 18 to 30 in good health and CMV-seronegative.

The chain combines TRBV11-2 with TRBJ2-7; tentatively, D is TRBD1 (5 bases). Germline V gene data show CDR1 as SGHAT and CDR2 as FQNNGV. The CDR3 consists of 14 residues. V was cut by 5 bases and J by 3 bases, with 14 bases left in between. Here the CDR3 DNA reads TGTGCCAGCAGCCCCATAGACAGAAACTACGAGCAGTACTTC. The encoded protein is CASSPIDRNYEQYF.

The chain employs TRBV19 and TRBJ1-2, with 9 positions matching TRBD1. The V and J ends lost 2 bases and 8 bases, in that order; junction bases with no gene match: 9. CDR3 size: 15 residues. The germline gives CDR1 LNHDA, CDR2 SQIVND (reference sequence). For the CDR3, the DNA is TGTGCCAGTAGTATAAGGGGACAGGGATTGAGGGGCTACACCTTC. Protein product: CASSIRGQGLRGYTF.

The CDR3 sequence: CASSELGGLVSNEQFF. CDR3 DNA: TGTGCCAGCAGTGAATTGGGGGGTTTGGTCTCCAATGAGCAGTTCTTC. This chain uses TRBV6-1 with TRBJ2-1; possibly TRBD2 for D (6 bases). The germline CDR1 and CDR2 sequences are MNHNS and SASEGT. CDR3 length: 16 amino acids. Trimming removed 2 bases from V and 6 bases from J, with 17 bases in between.

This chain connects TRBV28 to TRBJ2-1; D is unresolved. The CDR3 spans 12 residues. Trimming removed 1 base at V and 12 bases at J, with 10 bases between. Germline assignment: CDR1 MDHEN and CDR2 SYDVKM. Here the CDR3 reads CASSLFPPWQFF. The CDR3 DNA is TGTGCCAGCAGTTTATTTCCTCCGTGGCAGTTCTTC. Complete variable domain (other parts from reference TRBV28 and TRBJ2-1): DVKVTQSSRYLVKRTGEKVFLECVQDMDHENMFWYRQDPGLGLRLIYFSYDVKMKEKGDIPEGYSVSREKKERFSLILESASTNQTSMYLCASSLFPPWQFFGPGTRLTVL.

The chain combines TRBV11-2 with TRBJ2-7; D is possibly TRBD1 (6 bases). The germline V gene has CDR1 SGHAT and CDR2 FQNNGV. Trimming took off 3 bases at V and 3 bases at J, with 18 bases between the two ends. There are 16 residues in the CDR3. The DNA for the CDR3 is TGTGCCAGCAGCTTGTCGTGGGACAATTTTCGCTACGAGCAGTACTTC. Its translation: CASSLSWDNFRYEQYF.

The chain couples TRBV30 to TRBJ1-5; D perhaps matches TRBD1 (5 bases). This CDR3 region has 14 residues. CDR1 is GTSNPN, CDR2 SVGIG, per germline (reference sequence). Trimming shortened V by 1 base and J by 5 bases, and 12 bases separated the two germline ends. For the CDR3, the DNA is TGTGCCTGGAGTGGGGAGGGACTGGATCAGCCCCAGCATTTT. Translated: CAWSGEGLDQPQHF.

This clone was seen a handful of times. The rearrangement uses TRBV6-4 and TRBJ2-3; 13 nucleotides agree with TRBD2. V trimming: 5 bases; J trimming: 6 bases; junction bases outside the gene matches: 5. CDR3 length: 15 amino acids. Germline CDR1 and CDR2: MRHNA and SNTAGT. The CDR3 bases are TGTGCCAGCAGTACTAGCGGGGGGGCAGCTGATACGCAGTATTTT. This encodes CASSTSGGAADTQYF.

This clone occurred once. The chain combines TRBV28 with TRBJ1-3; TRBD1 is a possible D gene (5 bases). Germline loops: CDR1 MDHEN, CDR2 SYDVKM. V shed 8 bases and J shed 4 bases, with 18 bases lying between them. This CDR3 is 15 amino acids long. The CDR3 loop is CASGAKGTPGNTIYF. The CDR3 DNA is TGTGCCAGCGGAGCCAAAGGGACTCCCGGAAACACCATATATTTT.

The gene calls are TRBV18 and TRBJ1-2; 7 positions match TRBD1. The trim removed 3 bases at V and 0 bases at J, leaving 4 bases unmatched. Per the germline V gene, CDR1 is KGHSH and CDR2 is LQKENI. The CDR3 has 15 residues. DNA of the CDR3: TGTGCCAGCTCACCCGGGGACAGTCCTAACTATGGCTACACCTTC. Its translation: CASSPGDSPNYGYTF.

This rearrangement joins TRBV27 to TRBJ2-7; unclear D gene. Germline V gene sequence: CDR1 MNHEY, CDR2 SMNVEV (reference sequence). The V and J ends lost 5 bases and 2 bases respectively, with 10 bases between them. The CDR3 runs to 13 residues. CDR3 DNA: TGTGCCAGCAGTCCGCGATATCCCTACGAGCAGTACTTC. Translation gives CASSPRYPYEQYF.

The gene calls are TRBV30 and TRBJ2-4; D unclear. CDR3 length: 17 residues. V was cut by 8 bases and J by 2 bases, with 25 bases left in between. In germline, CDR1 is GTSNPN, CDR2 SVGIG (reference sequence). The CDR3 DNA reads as TGTGCCCGCCCCTCGAGCAGGCAGTCTAATTCCAAAAACATTCAGTACTTC. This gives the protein CARPSSRQSNSKNIQYF. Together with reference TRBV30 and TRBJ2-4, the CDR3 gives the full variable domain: SQTIHQWPATLVQPVGSPLSLECTVEGTSNPNLYWYRQAAGRGLQLLFYSVGIGQISSEVPQNLSASRPQDRQFILSSKKLLLSDSGFYLCARPSSRQSNSKNIQYFGAGTRLSVL.

Here the CDR3 DNA reads TGTGCCAGCACCTTGGGGCTAGCGGGGCCGGCTACGCAGTATTTT. The encoded protein is CASTLGLAGPATQYF. This sequence joins TRBV28 and TRBJ2-3; 9 nucleotides agree with TRBD2. Trimming cost V 7 bases and J 8 bases; bases outside gene matches: 13. The CDR3 extends over 15 amino acids. Germline CDR1 reads MDHEN; CDR2 reads SYDVKM.

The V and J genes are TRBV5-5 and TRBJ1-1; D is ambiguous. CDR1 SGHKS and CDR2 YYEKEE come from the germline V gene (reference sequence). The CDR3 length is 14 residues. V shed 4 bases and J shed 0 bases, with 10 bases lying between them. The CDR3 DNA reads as TGTGCCAGCAGCCAGAGGGTAATGAACACTGAAGCTTTCTTT. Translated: CASSQRVMNTEAFF.

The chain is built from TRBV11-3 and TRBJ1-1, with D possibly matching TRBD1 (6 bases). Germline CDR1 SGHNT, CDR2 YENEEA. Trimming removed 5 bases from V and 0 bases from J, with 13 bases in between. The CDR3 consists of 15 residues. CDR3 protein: CASSAGQLLNTEAFF. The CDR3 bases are TGTGCCAGCAGCGCAGGACAGTTATTGAACACTGAAGCTTTCTTT.

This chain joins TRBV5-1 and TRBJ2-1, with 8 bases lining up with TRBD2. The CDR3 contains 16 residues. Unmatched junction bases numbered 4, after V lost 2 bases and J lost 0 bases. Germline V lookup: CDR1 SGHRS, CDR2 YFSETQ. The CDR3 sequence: CASSFTSGGSYNEQFF. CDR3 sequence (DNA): TGCGCCAGCAGCTTTACCAGCGGGGGCTCCTACAATGAGCAGTTCTTC. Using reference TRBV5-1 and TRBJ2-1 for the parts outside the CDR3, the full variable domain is KAGVTQTPRYLIKTRGQQVTLSCSPISGHRSVSWYQQTPGQGLQFLFEYFSETQRNKGNFPGRFSGRQFSNSRSEMNVSTLELGDSALYLCASSFTSGGSYNEQFFGPGTRLTVL.

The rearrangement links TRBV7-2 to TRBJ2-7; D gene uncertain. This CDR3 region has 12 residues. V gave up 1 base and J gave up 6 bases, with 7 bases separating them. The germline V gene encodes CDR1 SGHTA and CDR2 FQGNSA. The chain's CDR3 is CASSLGSIEQYF. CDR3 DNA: TGTGCCAGCAGCTTAGGTTCAATCGAGCAGTACTTC.

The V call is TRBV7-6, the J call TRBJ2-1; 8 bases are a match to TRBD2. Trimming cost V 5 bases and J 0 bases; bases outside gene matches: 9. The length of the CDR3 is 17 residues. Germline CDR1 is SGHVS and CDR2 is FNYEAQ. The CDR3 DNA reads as TGTGCCAGCAGCCCCCTCATGCTAGCGGGCTCCTACAATGAGCAGTTCTTC. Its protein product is CASSPLMLAGSYNEQFF.

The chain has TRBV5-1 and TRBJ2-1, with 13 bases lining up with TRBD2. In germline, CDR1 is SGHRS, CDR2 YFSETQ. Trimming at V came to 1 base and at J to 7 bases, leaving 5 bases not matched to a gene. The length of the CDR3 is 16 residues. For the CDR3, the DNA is TGCGCCAGCAGCTTGATACTAGCGGGAGGGGAAAATGAGCAGTTCTTC. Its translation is CASSLILAGGENEQFF.

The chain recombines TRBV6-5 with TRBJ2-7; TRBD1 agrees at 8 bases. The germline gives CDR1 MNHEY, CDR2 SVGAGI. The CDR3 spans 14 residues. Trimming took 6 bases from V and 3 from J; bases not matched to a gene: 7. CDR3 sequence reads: CASSRTGQGYEQYF. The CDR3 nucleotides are TGTGCCAGCAGCCGCACCGGACAGGGCTACGAGCAGTACTTC.

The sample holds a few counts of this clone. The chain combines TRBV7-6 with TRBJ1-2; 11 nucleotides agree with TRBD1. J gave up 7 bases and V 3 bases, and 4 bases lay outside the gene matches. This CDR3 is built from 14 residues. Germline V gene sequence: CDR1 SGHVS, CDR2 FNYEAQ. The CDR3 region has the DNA TGTGCCAGCAGCTTTACCGGGACAGGGGGTGGCTACACCTTC. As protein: CASSFTGTGGGYTF.

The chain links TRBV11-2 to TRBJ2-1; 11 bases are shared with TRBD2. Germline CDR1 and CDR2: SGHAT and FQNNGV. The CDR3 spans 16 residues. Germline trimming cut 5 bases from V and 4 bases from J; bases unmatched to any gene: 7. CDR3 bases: TGTGCCAGCAGCGACCCCGGGACTAGCGGATACAATGAGCAGTTCTTC. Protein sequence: CASSDPGTSGYNEQFF.

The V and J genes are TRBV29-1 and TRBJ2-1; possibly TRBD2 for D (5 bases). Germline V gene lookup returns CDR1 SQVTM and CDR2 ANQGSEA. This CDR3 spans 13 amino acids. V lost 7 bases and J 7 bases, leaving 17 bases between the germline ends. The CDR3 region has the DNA TGCAGCGCAGCGGACGAGAATACGAATGAGCAGTTCTTC. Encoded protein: CSAADENTNEQFF.

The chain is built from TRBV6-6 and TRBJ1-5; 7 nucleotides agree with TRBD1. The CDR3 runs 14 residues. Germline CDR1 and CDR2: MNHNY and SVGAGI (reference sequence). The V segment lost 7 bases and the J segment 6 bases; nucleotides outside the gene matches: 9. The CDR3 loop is CASTGQVFGQPQHF. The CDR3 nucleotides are TGTGCCAGCACCGGACAGGTCTTTGGTCAGCCCCAGCATTTT.

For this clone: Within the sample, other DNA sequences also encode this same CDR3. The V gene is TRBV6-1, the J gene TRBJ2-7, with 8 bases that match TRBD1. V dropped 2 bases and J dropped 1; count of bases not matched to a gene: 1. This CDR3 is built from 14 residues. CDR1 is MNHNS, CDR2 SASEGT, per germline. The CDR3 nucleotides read TGTGCCAGCAGTGAACAGGGGGCTTCCTACGAGCAGTACTTC. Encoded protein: CASSEQGASYEQYF.